One and the same sample provided the 17 T cell receptor beta chains below, sequenced in a study of blood T cell repertoires in COVID-19. The table came from immunoSEQ multiplex PCR; TCRdb's copy has only in-frame clones and leaves some out. Here the sample spans over 150,000 clones, over 90% being singletons. Sequencing was carried out using peripheral blood. These receptors all stem from a man in his forties or fifties with acute or convalescent COVID-19.

This rearrangement joins TRBV30 to TRBJ2-5; weak D call: TRBD1 (6 bases). The CDR3 contains 13 residues. Germline V lookup: CDR1 GTSNPN, CDR2 SVGIG (reference sequence). V shed 1 base and J shed 2 bases, with 8 bases lying between them. The CDR3 DNA sequence: TGTGCCTGGAGTGGGGGGCCTCAAGAGACCCAGTACTTC. It translates to CAWSGGPQETQYF.

The chain joins TRBV27 to TRBJ2-4, with 8 bases that match TRBD1. This CDR3 spans 16 amino acids. The germline V gene encodes CDR1 MNHEY and CDR2 SMNVEV (reference sequence). V lost 6 bases to trimming and J lost 6 bases; unmatched junction nucleotides: 13. The CDR3 nucleotides are TGTGCCAGCAGCCCGCTACCGGGACAGGAGATAAACATTCAGTACTTC. It yields the protein CASSPLPGQEINIQYF.

The chain links TRBV7-3 to TRBJ1-1; D may be TRBD1 (5 bases). Per the germline V gene, CDR1 is SGHTA and CDR2 is FQGTGA. V lost 3 bases and J lost 1, with 6 bases in between. The CDR3 consists of 13 residues. CDR3 nucleotide sequence: TGTGCCAGCAGCTTGGACAAGAACACTGAAGCTTTCTTT. Protein product: CASSLDKNTEAFF.

Here the CDR3 reads CASTYSGTGDFYGYTF. The CDR3 region has the DNA TGTGCCAGCACGTATTCCGGGACAGGCGACTTTTATGGCTACACCTTC. The rearrangement links TRBV6-6 to TRBJ1-2, with 8 bases aligning to TRBD1. Germline CDR1 reads MNHNY; CDR2 reads SVGAGI (reference sequence). The CDR3 runs to 16 residues. J gave up 5 bases and V 7 bases, and 15 bases lay outside the gene matches.

This clone was seen only once. The genes are TRBV18 and TRBJ1-5; D perhaps matches TRBD1 (6 bases). CDR3 length: 15 residues. The V gene lost 1 base and the J gene lost 6 bases, with 13 bases spanning the gap. CDR1 and CDR2 from the germline V gene are KGHSH and LQKENI. CDR3 sequence reads: CASSPRGGRGQPQHF. In DNA, the CDR3 is TGTGCCAGCTCACCACGCGGGGGGCGGGGTCAGCCCCAGCATTTT.

This clone has a handful of counts. V usage is TRBV24-1 and J usage is TRBJ2-3, with 9 bases that match TRBD1. CDR1 and CDR2 (germline): KGHDR, SFDVKD. V shed 3 bases and J 3 bases; nucleotides not matched to a gene: 12. The CDR3 loop spans 18 amino acids. Here the CDR3 reads CATSDPLMDRGGTDTQYF. The CDR3 DNA reads TGTGCCACCAGTGATCCGCTGATGGACAGGGGAGGGACAGATACGCAGTATTTT.

The chain couples TRBV10-3 to TRBJ2-1, with D perhaps TRBD2 (7 bases). Trimming removed 7 bases at V and 5 bases at J, with 24 bases between. There are 17 residues in the CDR3. Germline CDR1 reads ENHRY; CDR2 reads SYGVKD. The DNA of the CDR3 is TGTGCCATCAAAGGAGCGAAGGGGGAGGGCGCGCACAATGAGCAGTTCTTC. This translates into CAIKGAKGEGAHNEQFF.

This clone was detected only once. This chain connects TRBV5-1 to TRBJ2-3; perhaps TRBD1 as D (5 bases). CDR1 and CDR2 (germline): SGHRS, YFSETQ. The CDR3 is 14 amino acids. V lost 4 bases and J lost 0, with 9 bases in between. Written as DNA, the CDR3 is TGCGCCAGCAGCCCCTCAGGGAGCACAGATACGCAGTATTTT. Translation gives CASSPSGSTDTQYF.

The V and J genes are TRBV29-1 and TRBJ1-2; a possible D gene is TRBD1 (5 bases). CDR1 SQVTM and CDR2 ANQGSEA come from the germline V gene. V gave up 2 bases and J gave up 3 bases, with 7 bases separating them. The CDR3 is 12 amino acids. The CDR3 DNA follows: TGCAGCGTTGAATCCAGGGACTATGGCTACACCTTC. It is translated as CSVESRDYGYTF.

The V call is TRBV5-4, the J call TRBJ1-5; D might be TRBD1 (5 bases). Germline V gene sequence: CDR1 SGHNT, CDR2 YYREEE (reference sequence). V shed 4 bases and J shed 2 bases, with 10 bases lying between them. There are 14 residues in the CDR3. This CDR3 reads CASSLQGGNQPQHF. CDR3 DNA: TGTGCCAGCAGCCTTCAGGGTGGCAATCAGCCCCAGCATTTT.

The rearrangement links TRBV30 to TRBJ1-1; D is ambiguous. Germline V CDR1 and CDR2: GTSNPN, SVGIG (reference sequence). The CDR3 consists of 12 residues. Trimming stripped 4 bases from V and 6 bases from J, with 12 bases between. Here the CDR3 reads CAWKRRRAEAFF. In DNA form, the CDR3 reads TGTGCCTGGAAGCGCCGGAGGGCTGAAGCTTTCTTT.

The chain uses TRBV6-5 and TRBJ1-1; D may be TRBD1 (5 bases). Per germline, CDR1 MNHEY and CDR2 SVGAGI. The CDR3 runs to 13 residues. Trimming took off 10 bases at V and 4 bases at J, with 16 bases between the two ends. CDR3 sequence reads: CATRLGRITEAFF. In nucleotides, the CDR3 is TGTGCCACCAGGCTGGGGCGAATCACTGAAGCTTTCTTT.

J is TRBJ1-1 and V is TRBV5-1; weak D call: TRBD1 (5 bases). From germline, CDR1 is SGHRS and CDR2 YFSETQ. CDR3 length: 14 amino acids. V lost 0 bases to trimming and J lost 3 bases, with 9 bases between them. The CDR3 DNA reads TGCGCCAGCAGCTTGGGACAGAGTTACACTGAAGCTTTCTTT. This translates into CASSLGQSYTEAFF.

This rearrangement joins TRBV28 to TRBJ2-7; tentatively, D is TRBD1 (5 bases). Trimming removed 5 bases at V and 5 bases at J, with 16 bases between. This CDR3 has 14 amino acids. Germline CDR1 reads MDHEN; CDR2 reads SYDVKM. The chain's CDR3 is CASSPTGIWNEQYV. The CDR3 DNA reads as TGTGCCAGCAGTCCCACAGGAATTTGGAACGAGCAGTACGTC.

For the CDR3, the DNA is TGTGCCAGCAGCTTGGGGGGAGGGACTATGAACACCGGGGAGCTGTTTTTT. It yields the protein CASSLGGGTMNTGELFF. This chain connects TRBV5-4 to TRBJ2-2, with TRBD2 matching 7 bases. The J segment lost 1 base and the V segment lost 0 bases, leaving 6 bases of the junction unmatched. The CDR3 extends over 17 amino acids. Germline CDR1 SGHNT, CDR2 YYREEE (reference sequence).

The chain couples TRBV10-2 to TRBJ1-1; D is undetermined. The CDR3 is 14 residues long. V lost 0 bases and J lost 5, with 10 bases in between. The germline gives CDR1 WSHSY, CDR2 SAAADI. CDR3 nucleotide sequence: TGCGCCAGCAGTGAGTCGCAGGTCCGGACTGAAGCTTTCTTT. Protein product: CASSESQVRTEAFF.

V gene TRBV19 combines with J gene TRBJ2-7; 7 bases map to TRBD1. The germline V gene encodes CDR1 LNHDA and CDR2 SQIVND (reference sequence). The CDR3 consists of 14 residues. V lost 3 bases and J lost 3; bases outside the gene matches: 5. CDR3 region: CASSITGASYEQYF. CDR3 nucleotide sequence: TGTGCCAGTAGTATCACAGGGGCCAGCTACGAGCAGTACTTC.